This T cell receptor (beta chain) was documented in a study of blood T cell repertoires in COVID-19. Study information: Collection of acute and convalescent COVID-19 samples took place in the United States, Italy and Spain. T cells, B-cell-depleted T cells, or PBMCs provided the cDNA or gDNA that served as material.

Methods used by the authors: Reference gene primer amplification in the assay estimated nucleated cell counts. Only in-frame clones appear in the TCRdb table, and some are missing; sequencing was by immunoSEQ multiplex PCR. The DNA was the basis for D and trimming; V, J and clone size are from that table. The data contain around 170,000 clones, approximately 79% of them seen just once; the ten biggest clones take up about 3%. Germline V CDR1 and CDR2: MDHEN, SYDVKM. J gave up 4 bases and V 3 bases, and 7 bases lay outside the gene matches. This CDR3 comprises 16 residues. The rearrangement joins TRBV28 to TRBJ2-1; 9 positions match TRBD1. The clonotype originates from a woman of 80 years or more with acute or convalescent COVID-19. The specimen sequenced was peripheral blood. The CDR3 protein is CASSLATGGEYNEQFF. The DNA for the CDR3 is TGTGCCAGCAGTTTGGCTACAGGGGGCGAATACAATGAGCAGTTCTTC.